Listed here are 25 T cell receptor beta chains from one sample, sequenced in a study of T-cell reconstitution after alpha-beta-depleted transplantation in children. Construction of the TCRbeta library involved unique molecular identifiers. One entry per CDR3 protein results from TCRdb running MiXCR on the PCR reads. Among 610,000 or so distinct CDR3 sequences listed, approximately 30% were seen once. This specimen consisted of PBMCs, obtained before TCRalphabeta/CD19-depleted stem cell transplant. The receptors come from a boy under two years old with Wiskott-Aldrich syndrome, due to receive a stem cell transplant.

The gene calls are TRBV5-1 and TRBJ2-2; D is undetermined. The germline gives CDR1 SGHRS, CDR2 YFSETQ. Trimming took 4 bases from V and 1 from J, leaving 2 bases between them. The CDR3 has 12 residues. CDR3 sequence (DNA): TGCGCCAGCAGCGTGAACACCGGGGAGCTGTTTTTT. It yields the protein CASSVNTGELFF.

This clonotype was seen only a few times. The rearrangement links TRBV6-6 to TRBJ2-7; D not resolved. This CDR3 is built from 11 residues. V lost 7 bases and J lost 5, with 9 bases in between. Germline CDR1 reads MNHNY; CDR2 reads SVGAGI (reference sequence). CDR3 in DNA: TGTGCCAGCATGGTGGCAAACGAGCAGTACTTC. Amino acid sequence: CASMVANEQYF.

The rearrangement uses TRBV5-1 and TRBJ2-3, with D hard to call. V was clipped by 7 bases and J by 5 bases, with 17 bases between them. This CDR3 is built from 14 residues. Germline CDR1 and CDR2: SGHRS and YFSETQ. The CDR3 loop is CASAHSQPEDTQYF. CDR3 in DNA: TGCGCCAGCGCCCACTCACAGCCCGAAGATACGCAGTATTTT.

This clonotype was detected ten times or more. Compared with germline, one end of the junction differs, possibly owing to a read error. The chain is built from TRBV5-1 and TRBJ2-2; D possibly corresponds to TRBD1 (5 bases). The CDR3 consists of 13 residues. Germline assignment: CDR1 SGHRS and CDR2 YFSETQ. CDR3 sequence: CASSVTGTGELFF. The CDR3 DNA reads as TGTGCCAGCAGCGTTACAGGAACCGGGGAGCTGTTTTTT.

This clonotype has more than one count but fewer than ten. V usage is TRBV12-3 or TRBV12-4 and J usage is TRBJ2-1; D perhaps matches TRBD2 (6 bases). CDR3 length: 13 amino acids. V was trimmed by 6 bases and J by 10 bases, leaving 16 bases between them. The CDR3 sequence: CASRVTGLHEQFF. The CDR3 coding sequence is TGTGCCAGCAGAGTGACGGGACTTCACGAGCAGTTCTTC.

The chain has TRBV29-1 and TRBJ2-1, with D hard to call. The CDR3 is made up of 11 amino acids. Trimming pared 2 bases from V and 9 bases from J, leaving 8 bases between. Germline V gives CDR1 SQVTM, CDR2 ANQGSEA. DNA of the CDR3: TGCAGCGTTGAATCCGCCATTGAGCAGTTCTTC. Its translation is CSVESAIEQFF.

J is TRBJ2-1 and V is TRBV5-1; 11 bases agree with TRBD2. V trimming: 4 bases; J trimming: 8 bases; junction bases outside the gene matches: 8. CDR1 and CDR2 (germline): SGHRS, YFSETQ. The CDR3 sequence is 15 residues long. This chain's CDR3 is CASSGGLAVYDEQFF. CDR3 nucleotides: TGCGCCAGCAGCGGGGGACTAGCGGTGTATGATGAGCAGTTCTTC.

This rearrangement joins TRBV7-2 to TRBJ2-3, with D possibly matching TRBD1 (5 bases). V was clipped by 1 base and J by 4 bases, with 18 bases between them. Germline V gene sequence: CDR1 SGHTA, CDR2 FQGNSA. The CDR3 spans 17 residues. The CDR3 is CASSLVGAGNDADTQYF. For the CDR3, the DNA is TGTGCCAGCAGCTTAGTTGGGGCAGGGAACGATGCAGATACGCAGTATTTT. Full variable domain (missing parts from reference TRBV7-2 and TRBJ2-3): GAGVSQSPSNKVTEKGKDVELRCDPISGHTALYWYRQSLGQGLEFLIYFQGNSAPDKSGLPSDRFSAERTGGSVSTLTIQRTQQEDSAVYLCASSLVGAGNDADTQYFGPGTRLTVL.

This clonotype was counted only a few times. This rearrangement joins TRBV5-1 to TRBJ1-1; a weak D match, TRBD1 (5 bases). The V gene lost 6 bases and the J gene lost 6 bases, with 15 bases spanning the gap. Germline loops: CDR1 SGHRS, CDR2 YFSETQ. The CDR3 runs to 13 residues. Here the CDR3 DNA reads TGCGCCAGCACCGACGGCAGGGCCCCTGAAGCTTTCTTT. The encoded protein is CASTDGRAPEAFF.

This clonotype was detected a few times. This sequence joins TRBV20-1 and TRBJ2-1; TRBD2 matches at 12 bases. The CDR3 is 14 residues long. Trimming at V came to 6 bases and at J to 9 bases, leaving 9 bases not matched to a gene. From germline, CDR1 is DFQATT and CDR2 SNEGSKA (reference sequence). CDR3 loop: CSATGLAGGIEQFF. The CDR3 DNA is TGCAGTGCCACGGGACTAGCGGGCGGGATTGAGCAGTTCTTC.

V usage is TRBV12-3 or TRBV12-4 and J usage is TRBJ2-7; 7 nucleotides align to TRBD1. With V trimmed by 5 bases and J by 5 bases, 6 bases remained unmatched. There are 13 residues in the CDR3. In DNA form, the CDR3 reads TGTGCCAGCAGTCCTTACAGGGGCCACGAGCAGTACTTC. Translation gives CASSPYRGHEQYF.

The sample holds a few counts of this clonotype. The chain has TRBV5-1 and TRBJ2-7; 7 nucleotides align to TRBD2. This CDR3 spans 18 amino acids. CDR1 SGHRS and CDR2 YFSETQ come from the germline V gene. Losses at the gene ends were 0 bases for V and 1 base for J; bases not matched to a gene: 13. In nucleotides, the CDR3 is TGCGCCAGCAGCTTGGGAGAGTCAACTAGCGCACAATCCTACGAGCAGTACTTC. It encodes CASSLGESTSAQSYEQYF.

V is TRBV20-1 and J is TRBJ2-1; D not certain. The CDR3 is 15 residues long. Germline CDR1 and CDR2: DFQATT and SNEGSKA (reference sequence). V was shortened by 3 bases and J by 0 bases, with 12 bases between the two germline ends. The CDR3 DNA reads TGCAGTGCTAGTGGCGGAGAAAGCTCCTACAATGAGCAGTTCTTC. The encoded protein is CSASGGESSYNEQFF.

The chain carries TRBV20-1 and TRBJ2-1, with 7 nucleotides matching TRBD1. The CDR3 consists of 16 residues. CDR1 is DFQATT, CDR2 SNEGSKA, per germline (reference sequence). As DNA, the CDR3 is TGCAGCGGATATCAAACAGGGGCGAGCTCCTACAATGAGCAGTTCTTC. It yields the protein CSGYQTGASSYNEQFF.

This clonotype was recorded a few times. The chain has TRBV27 and TRBJ2-5, with D perhaps TRBD2 (6 bases). V lost 2 bases to trimming and J lost 5 bases, with 12 bases between them. CDR3 length: 14 amino acids. Germline assignment: CDR1 MNHEY and CDR2 SMNVEV (reference sequence). The CDR3 DNA sequence: TGTGCCAGCAGTTTAGTTACGGGAGCGGAGACCCAGTACTTC. Translation gives CASSLVTGAETQYF.

This clonotype was detected a few times. The chain joins TRBV12-3 or TRBV12-4 to TRBJ2-2, with D unclear. V lost 3 bases and J lost 6, with 8 bases in between. The CDR3 has 13 amino acids. This CDR3 reads CASSFLEAGELFF. The CDR3 region has the DNA TGTGCCAGCAGTTTCCTAGAGGCCGGGGAGCTGTTTTTT.

CDR3 residues: CASSFSTGLFTYEQYF. The DNA for the CDR3 is TGTGCCAGCAGCTTTAGTACTGGACTTTTTACCTACGAGCAGTACTTC. The chain couples TRBV7-8 to TRBJ2-7; D possibly corresponds to TRBD2 (5 bases). Trimming left V 3 bases short and J 2 bases short, with 17 bases between. CDR1 and CDR2 from the germline V gene are SGHVS and FQNEAQ. The CDR3 has 16 amino acids. Full variable domain (rest looked up from reference TRBV7-8 and TRBJ2-7): GAGVSQSPRYKVAKRGQDVALRCDPISGHVSLFWYQQALGQGPEFLTYFQNEAQLDKSGLPSDRFFAERPEGSVSTLKIQRTQQEDSAVYLCASSFSTGLFTYEQYFGPGTRLTVT.

This rearrangement joins TRBV24-1 to TRBJ2-5, with 14 bases fitting TRBD2. V lost 3 bases, J lost 4 bases, and 3 bases stayed unmatched. CDR1 and CDR2 (germline): KGHDR, SFDVKD. This CDR3 comprises 16 residues. The CDR3, as DNA: TGTGCCACCAGTGATGGGACTAGCGGGAGTGGAGAGACCCAGTACTTC. Amino acids: CATSDGTSGSGETQYF.

The rearrangement links TRBV27 to TRBJ2-1; possibly TRBD1 for D (6 bases). This CDR3 contains 15 residues. Per the germline V gene, CDR1 is MNHEY and CDR2 is SMNVEV (reference sequence). V was cut by 6 bases and J by 6 bases, with 18 bases left in between. The DNA for the CDR3 is TGTGCCAGCAGGTTAATGACAGGTCTGGGCAATGAGCAGTTCTTC. Amino acid sequence: CASRLMTGLGNEQFF.

The chain uses TRBV3-1 and TRBJ2-5, with D possibly being TRBD1 (5 bases). This CDR3 spans 14 amino acids. Trimming removed 1 base at V and 5 bases at J, with 11 bases between. Per the germline V gene, CDR1 is LGHDT and CDR2 is YNNKEL (reference sequence). CDR3 loop: CASSQGQGDETQYF. The CDR3 DNA reads as TGTGCCAGCAGCCAAGGGCAGGGCGACGAGACCCAGTACTTC.

This clonotype was observed at least ten times. The chain's CDR3 is CSALDRGNEQFF. CDR3 nucleotide sequence: TGCAGTGCCCTCGACAGGGGGAATGAGCAGTTCTTC. The chain carries TRBV20-1 and TRBJ2-1, with 9 bases aligning to TRBD1. With V trimmed by 6 bases and J by 7 bases, 4 bases remained unmatched. The CDR3 covers 12 residues. Germline V lookup: CDR1 DFQATT, CDR2 SNEGSKA (reference sequence).

This clonotype has more than one count but fewer than ten. The chain combines TRBV27 with TRBJ2-3; TRBD2 might be the D (5 bases). This CDR3 contains 13 residues. V was pared by 6 bases and J by 3 bases, with 10 bases between. CDR1 and CDR2 (germline): MNHEY, SMNVEV (reference sequence). In DNA form, the CDR3 reads TGTGCCAGCAGCGGGATTGCGACAGATACGCAGTATTTT. It codes for CASSGIATDTQYF.

For this clonotype: Compared with germline, one end of the junction differs, possibly owing to a read error. This chain joins TRBV19 and TRBJ1-5; 7 bases are shared with TRBD1. There are 15 residues in the CDR3. Germline CDR1 reads LNHDA; CDR2 reads SQIVND (reference sequence). For the CDR3, the DNA is TGTGCCAGTAGATCACAGGGGATTGGAAATCAGCCCCAGCATTTC. Translation gives CASRSQGIGNQPQHF. Together with reference TRBV19 and TRBJ1-5, the CDR3 gives the full variable domain: DGGITQSPKYLFRKEGQNVTLSCEQNLNHDAMYWYRQDPGQGLRLIYYSQIVNDFQKGDIAEGYSVSREKKESFPLTVTSAQKNPTAFYLCASRSQGIGNQPQHFGDGTRLSIL.

The chain uses TRBV27 and TRBJ2-7; D ambiguous. Trimming stripped 2 bases from V and 2 bases from J, with 16 bases between. CDR3 length: 16 amino acids. Germline CDR1 is MNHEY and CDR2 is SMNVEV (reference sequence). As DNA, the CDR3 is TGTGCCAGCAGTTTAATAATTTACGGTAAAACCTACGAGCAGTACTTC. Its protein is CASSLIIYGKTYEQYF.

This clonotype was found a few times. V usage is TRBV27 and J usage is TRBJ2-1; 9 bases are a match to TRBD1. Germline V gene lookup returns CDR1 MNHEY and CDR2 SMNVEV (reference sequence). Unmatched junction bases numbered 9, after V lost 5 bases and J lost 7 bases. This CDR3 contains 15 residues. CDR3 loop: CASSTAGQGKNEQFF. CDR3 nucleotides: TGTGCCAGCAGTACCGCGGGACAGGGTAAAAATGAGCAGTTCTTC.